This is a list of T cell receptor beta chains from one sample in a study of regulatory T cells in long-lasting Graves disease. TCRdb re-derived calls from the multiplex PCR reads in MiXCR, one entry per CDR3 protein. The table has approximately 210,000 distinct CDR3 sequences, about a sixth seen once; the top ten hold approximately 20%. This specimen consisted of peripheral blood mononuclear cells (PBMCs), obtained at new diagnosis, from a patient treated with antithyroid drugs. These receptors all stem from a female donor with Graves disease. CDR3s include the opening cysteine and the closing phenylalanine or tryptophan. Fields, in order: V gene, clone size, J gene, CDR3 length, D gene, CDR3 protein, CDR3 DNA. A D gene is named only where the DNA matches it firmly. Clone sizes are given selectively: once, few, many, or a class where the clone is expanded.

v_gene: TRBV7-2
abundance: many
j_gene: TRBJ2-7
len: 15
d_gene: TRBD2
CDR3aa: CASSKSGGTSNEQYF
CDR3nt: TGTGCCAGCAGCAAATCCGGAGGGACTAGCAACGAGCAGTACTTC

v_gene: TRBV9
abundance: NA
j_gene: TRBJ1-2
len: 15
d_gene: NA
CDR3aa: CASSVALGTDYGYTF
CDR3nt: TGTGCCAGCAGCGTAGCCCTCGGCACTGACTATGGCTACACCTTC

v_gene: TRBV6-2/TRBV6-3
abundance: NA
j_gene: TRBJ2-1
len: 14
d_gene: TRBD2
CDR3aa: CASIQAGGFNEQFF
CDR3nt: TGTGCCAGCATTCAAGCGGGAGGTTTCAATGAGCAGTTCTTC

v_gene: TRBV11-3
abundance: many
j_gene: TRBJ2-7
len: 14
d_gene: NA
CDR3aa: CASSLESSTYEQYF
CDR3nt: TGTGCCAGCAGCTTAGAGAGTTCCACCTACGAGCAGTACTTC

v_gene: TRBV5-6
abundance: NA
j_gene: TRBJ2-7
len: 13
d_gene: NA
CDR3aa: CASSQGPGYEQYF
CDR3nt: TGTGCCAGCAGCCAGGGACCCGGCTACGAGCAGTACTTC

v_gene: TRBV10-1
abundance: few
j_gene: TRBJ2-7
len: 17
d_gene: TRBD1
CDR3aa: CASSAAPVGTETYEQYF
CDR3nt: TGCGCCAGCAGCGCCGCCCCAGTCGGGACAGAGACCTACGAGCAGTACTTC

v_gene: TRBV7-2
abundance: many
j_gene: TRBJ2-2
len: 17
d_gene: NA
CDR3aa: CASSLYPSGQNTGELFF
CDR3nt: TGTGCCAGCAGCCTTTACCCCAGCGGACAGAACACCGGGGAGCTGTTTTTT

v_gene: TRBV6-9
abundance: NA
j_gene: TRBJ2-1
len: 17
d_gene: TRBD2
CDR3aa: CASSGGLAGYPTHEQFF
CDR3nt: TGTGCCAGCAGTGGGGGACTAGCGGGATACCCCACCCATGAGCAGTTCTTC

v_gene: TRBV10-2
abundance: many
j_gene: TRBJ2-7
len: 15
d_gene: NA
CDR3aa: CASSDGAGRNYEQYF
CDR3nt: TGCGCCAGCAGTGATGGGGCAGGTAGAAATTACGAGCAGTACTTC

v_gene: TRBV24-1
abundance: many
j_gene: TRBJ2-2
len: 16
d_gene: NA
CDR3aa: CATSDLDGGFTGELFF
CDR3nt: TGTGCCACCAGTGATTTGGATGGGGGCTTTACCGGGGAGCTGTTTTTT

v_gene: TRBV5-4
abundance: few
j_gene: TRBJ1-2
len: 15
d_gene: NA
CDR3aa: CASSLVLGLRDTYTF
CDR3nt: TGTGCCAGCAGCTTGGTGTTGGGTTTACGGGACACCTACACCTTC

v_gene: TRBV6-2/TRBV6-3
abundance: many
j_gene: TRBJ1-6
len: 14
d_gene: NA
CDR3aa: CASRDRGAGSPLHF
CDR3nt: TGTGCCAGCAGGGACAGAGGGGCTGGTTCACCCCTCCACTTT

v_gene: TRBV7-6
abundance: many
j_gene: TRBJ2-5
len: 14
d_gene: NA
CDR3aa: CASSRLSARETQYF
CDR3nt: TGTGCCAGCAGCCGTCTGTCGGCCCGGGAGACCCAGTACTTC

v_gene: TRBV5-4
abundance: many
j_gene: TRBJ1-1
len: 17
d_gene: NA
CDR3aa: CASSSFTSGTSPGKAFF
CDR3nt: TGTGCCAGCAGTTCATTTACATCCGGGACATCACCAGGGAAAGCTTTCTTT

v_gene: TRBV5-4
abundance: few
j_gene: TRBJ1-3
len: 13
d_gene: NA
CDR3aa: CASSLKGMDTIYF
CDR3nt: TGTGCCAGCAGCTTAAAGGGGATGGACACCATATATTTT

v_gene: TRBV6-1
abundance: many
j_gene: TRBJ1-6
len: 16
d_gene: TRBD1
CDR3aa: CASRDRGTGNNSPLHF
CDR3nt: TGTGCCAGCAGGGACAGGGGGACGGGAAACAATTCACCCCTCCACTTT

v_gene: TRBV20-1
abundance: many
j_gene: TRBJ2-7
len: 13
d_gene: NA
CDR3aa: CSAEPGPIQEQYF
CDR3nt: TGCAGTGCTGAACCGGGACCCATCCAAGAGCAGTACTTC

v_gene: TRBV28
abundance: NA
j_gene: TRBJ1-2
len: 17
d_gene: NA
CDR3aa: CASLSLVLGLTNYGYTF
CDR3nt: TGTGCCAGTCTCTCCCTGGTCCTGGGGCTCACTAACTATGGCTACACCTTC

v_gene: TRBV18
abundance: many
j_gene: TRBJ2-7
len: 15
d_gene: NA
CDR3aa: CASSPRDQDVYEQYF
CDR3nt: TGTGCCAGCTCACCCCGGGACCAAGACGTCTACGAGCAGTACTTC

v_gene: TRBV18
abundance: many
j_gene: TRBJ2-1
len: 16
d_gene: TRBD2
CDR3aa: CASSPLGTSGYNEQFF
CDR3nt: TGTGCCAGCTCACCTCTCGGGACTAGCGGATACAATGAGCAGTTCTTC

v_gene: TRBV7-9
abundance: many
j_gene: TRBJ2-6
len: 18
d_gene: TRBD1
CDR3aa: CASSVSGTGFSGANVLTF
CDR3nt: TGTGCCAGCAGCGTATCCGGGACAGGGTTCTCTGGGGCCAACGTCCTGACTTTC

v_gene: TRBV7-2
abundance: NA
j_gene: TRBJ2-3
len: 17
d_gene: NA
CDR3aa: CASSPGTGVAVTDTQYF
CDR3nt: TGTGCCAGCAGCCCGGGGACGGGGGTCGCGGTAACAGATACGCAGTATTTT

v_gene: TRBV28
abundance: NA
j_gene: TRBJ2-5
len: 15
d_gene: NA
CDR3aa: CASSLAGGLQETQYF
CDR3nt: TGTGCCAGCAGTTTAGCGGGTGGACTTCAAGAGACCCAGTACTTC

v_gene: TRBV27
abundance: many
j_gene: TRBJ2-7
len: 14
d_gene: NA
CDR3aa: CASSSVGRRYEQYF
CDR3nt: TGTGCCAGCAGCTCTGTGGGCAGGAGATACGAGCAGTACTTC

v_gene: TRBV6-1
abundance: many
j_gene: TRBJ2-5
len: 16
d_gene: TRBD2
CDR3aa: CASSGRSGRAYETQYF
CDR3nt: TGTGCCAGCAGTGGAAGAAGTGGGAGGGCTTATGAGACCCAGTACTTC

v_gene: TRBV6-1
abundance: many
j_gene: TRBJ1-1
len: 11
d_gene: NA
CDR3aa: CASFGNTEAFF
CDR3nt: TGTGCCAGCTTCGGGAACACTGAAGCTTTCTTT

v_gene: TRBV14
abundance: many
j_gene: TRBJ2-1
len: 17
d_gene: TRBD2
CDR3aa: CASSRIAGVASANEQFF
CDR3nt: TGTGCCAGCAGCCGCATAGCGGGAGTCGCCTCAGCCAATGAGCAGTTCTTC

v_gene: TRBV20-1
abundance: many
j_gene: TRBJ2-1
len: 11
d_gene: NA
CDR3aa: CSARGNVEQFF
CDR3nt: TGCAGTGCTAGAGGGAATGTTGAGCAGTTCTTC

v_gene: TRBV5-1
abundance: NA
j_gene: TRBJ2-2
len: 16
d_gene: NA
CDR3aa: CASSHGGSLNTGELFF
CDR3nt: TGCGCCAGCAGCCATGGGGGGTCGTTGAACACCGGGGAGCTGTTTTTT

v_gene: TRBV6-2/TRBV6-3
abundance: many
j_gene: TRBJ2-7
len: 15
d_gene: TRBD1
CDR3aa: CASSVPGTATYEQYF
CDR3nt: TGTGCCAGCAGCGTACCCGGGACAGCAACCTACGAGCAGTACTTC

v_gene: TRBV19
abundance: NA
j_gene: TRBJ1-5
len: 20
d_gene: NA
CDR3aa: CASTYRYLTVFSYSNQPQHF
CDR3nt: TGTGCCAGTACCTACCGATATCTGACAGTTTTTTCCTATAGCAATCAGCCCCAGCATTTT

v_gene: TRBV10-3
abundance: many
j_gene: TRBJ1-1
len: 12
d_gene: NA
CDR3aa: CAIRATSTEAFF
CDR3nt: TGTGCCATCAGGGCTACAAGCACTGAAGCTTTCTTT

v_gene: TRBV6-2/TRBV6-3
abundance: many
j_gene: TRBJ2-5
len: 14
d_gene: NA
CDR3aa: CASSYSEYQETQYF
CDR3nt: TGTGCCAGCAGTTACTCGGAGTACCAAGAGACCCAGTACTTC

v_gene: TRBV12-3/TRBV12-4
abundance: once
j_gene: TRBJ2-5
len: 14
d_gene: NA
CDR3aa: CASSWGGTQETQYF
CDR3nt: TGTGCCAGCAGTTGGGGCGGGACGCAAGAGACCCAGTACTTC

v_gene: TRBV20-1
abundance: many
j_gene: TRBJ2-5
len: 17
d_gene: TRBD2
CDR3aa: CSARDVGGGRAGETQYF
CDR3nt: TGCAGTGCTAGAGATGTCGGTGGCGGGAGGGCCGGTGAGACCCAGTACTTC

v_gene: TRBV11-2
abundance: many
j_gene: TRBJ2-2
len: 13
d_gene: NA
CDR3aa: CASSAGVTGELFF
CDR3nt: TGTGCCAGCAGCGCCGGGGTCACCGGGGAGCTGTTTTTT

v_gene: TRBV20-1
abundance: many
j_gene: TRBJ1-6
len: 16
d_gene: TRBD1
CDR3aa: CSARGQGRSYNSPLHF
CDR3nt: TGCAGTGCTAGAGGACAGGGCAGATCCTATAATTCACCCCTCCACTTT

v_gene: TRBV24-1
abundance: many
j_gene: TRBJ2-2
len: 15
d_gene: TRBD2
CDR3aa: CATSALGRDDGELFF
CDR3nt: TGTGCCACCAGTGCCCTTGGGAGGGATGACGGGGAGCTGTTTTTT

v_gene: TRBV5-5
abundance: many
j_gene: TRBJ2-7
len: 15
d_gene: NA
CDR3aa: CASSLSGAGSYEQYF
CDR3nt: TGTGCCAGCAGCCTCTCAGGGGCCGGCTCCTACGAGCAGTACTTC

v_gene: TRBV6-1
abundance: many
j_gene: TRBJ1-4
len: 13
d_gene: TRBD1
CDR3aa: CASRSDRSGKLFF
CDR3nt: TGTGCCAGCAGGTCGGACAGGTCGGGAAAACTGTTTTTT

v_gene: TRBV24-1
abundance: many
j_gene: TRBJ1-1
len: 14
d_gene: NA
CDR3aa: CATSDPGEATEAFF
CDR3nt: TGTGCCACCAGTGATCCCGGGGAGGCCACTGAAGCTTTCTTT

v_gene: TRBV2
abundance: few
j_gene: TRBJ2-1
len: 11
d_gene: NA
CDR3aa: CASGLNNEQFF
CDR3nt: TGTGCCAGCGGCTTAAACAATGAGCAGTTCTTC

v_gene: TRBV20-1
abundance: few
j_gene: TRBJ2-1
len: 16
d_gene: TRBD2
CDR3aa: CSARPMTSGRSDEQFF
CDR3nt: TGCAGTGCTAGACCTATGACTAGCGGGAGATCTGATGAGCAGTTCTTC

v_gene: TRBV20-1
abundance: many
j_gene: TRBJ2-1
len: 14
d_gene: TRBD2
CDR3aa: CSARVTSGTNEQFF
CDR3nt: TGCAGTGCTAGAGTGACTAGCGGGACCAATGAGCAGTTCTTC

v_gene: TRBV7-2
abundance: many
j_gene: TRBJ1-6
len: 15
d_gene: TRBD1
CDR3aa: CASSSRGQGNSPLHF
CDR3nt: TGTGCCAGCAGTTCCCGCGGACAGGGGAATTCACCCCTCCACTTT

v_gene: TRBV12-3/TRBV12-4
abundance: many
j_gene: TRBJ1-1
len: 12
d_gene: NA
CDR3aa: CASSLKVPEAFF
CDR3nt: TGTGCCAGCAGTTTAAAGGTGCCAGAAGCTTTCTTT